A single sample is the source of the 19 T cell receptor beta chains below, sequenced in a study of blood T cell repertoires in COVID-19. The protocol was immunoSEQ multiplex PCR, while the TCRdb copy is restricted to in-frame clones and leaves out a portion. The sample has 200,000 to 250,000 clones, 70% to 90% seen once. The sample taken for sequencing was peripheral blood. These TCRs come from a woman aged 45-65 years with COVID-19, enrolled during active disease.

The chain has TRBV2 and TRBJ1-2; D is undetermined. V lost 2 bases and J 8 bases, leaving 12 bases between the germline ends. Germline CDR1 reads SNHLY; CDR2 reads FYNNEI. CDR3 length: 13 amino acids. CDR3 DNA sequence: TGTGCCAGCAGTGAACGCGGTAGTCAGGGCTACACCTTC. Its translation is CASSERGSQGYTF.

The chain carries TRBV21-1 and TRBJ2-3; the table's TRBD2 call for D was not verified on the DNA. TRBV21-1 has pseudogene status. This CDR3 contains 19 residues. The CDR3 nucleotides read TGTGCCAGCAGCAAACCCGGACTAGCGGGGGGGCCGGGCACAGATACGCAGTATTTT. This sequence encodes CASSKPGLAGGPGTDTQYF.

The genes are TRBV23-1 and TRBJ1-1, with 10 bases that match TRBD1. TRBV23-1 is noted as an ORF with a role that remains uncertain. V lost 2 bases, J lost 3 bases, and 12 bases stayed unmatched. CDR3 size: 18 residues. The CDR3 reads CASSQVDRGCPMDTEAFF. In nucleotides, the CDR3 is TGCGCCAGCAGTCAAGTGGACAGGGGGTGCCCCATGGACACTGAAGCTTTCTTT.

This clone is a singleton in its sample. V and J are TRBV5-5 and TRBJ2-3; D call uncertain. Germline V gene lookup returns CDR1 SGHKS and CDR2 YYEKEE (reference sequence). V was clipped by 4 bases and J by 5 bases, with 11 bases between them. The CDR3 covers 13 residues. Written as DNA, the CDR3 is TGTGCCAGCAGCCCGTCTTTCGGAGATACGCAGTATTTT. It codes for CASSPSFGDTQYF.

The chain carries TRBV5-4 and TRBJ1-2; D possibly corresponds to TRBD1 (5 bases). CDR1 and CDR2 (germline): SGHNT, YYREEE (reference sequence). The CDR3 covers 13 residues. Trimming took off 0 bases at V and 3 bases at J, with 6 bases between the two ends. The CDR3 nucleotides read TGTGCCAGCAGCTTGGAAGGGGACTATGGCTACACCTTC. Amino acid sequence: CASSLEGDYGYTF.

This chain joins TRBV2 and TRBJ2-7, with a tentative D call TRBD1 (5 bases). The CDR3 covers 14 residues. CDR1 and CDR2 from the germline V gene are SNHLY and FYNNEI. Trimming took off 7 bases at V and 3 bases at J, with 16 bases between the two ends. The CDR3 is CASIEGDGYYEQYV. Written as DNA, the CDR3 is TGTGCCAGCATCGAAGGGGATGGGTACTACGAGCAGTACGTC.

This clone has a single count. This chain uses TRBV28 with TRBJ2-7, with TRBD1 matching 8 bases. This CDR3 has 14 residues. The trim removed 5 bases at V and 2 bases at J, leaving 5 bases unmatched. Germline V gene data show CDR1 as MDHEN and CDR2 as SYDVKM. Written as DNA, the CDR3 is TGTGCCAGCAGTCGACAGGGGCTTCCCTACGAGCAGTACTTC. This codes for CASSRQGLPYEQYF.

The rearrangement links TRBV5-4 to TRBJ2-2; TRBD1 agrees at 8 bases. The V gene end was trimmed by 4 bases and the J gene end by 4 bases; junction bases not matched to a gene: 6. Germline loops: CDR1 SGHNT, CDR2 YYREEE (reference sequence). This CDR3 contains 15 residues. In DNA, the CDR3 is TGTGCCAGCAGCCCCCGGACAGGGTCCACCGGGGAGCTGTTTTTT. Amino acid sequence: CASSPRTGSTGELFF.

This clone came up once. The V and J genes are TRBV28 and TRBJ1-1; TRBD1 aligns across 7 bases. Germline V gene data show CDR1 as MDHEN and CDR2 as SYDVKM. V lost 6 bases to trimming and J lost 7 bases; unmatched junction nucleotides: 5. This CDR3 has 12 residues. CDR3 sequence (DNA): TGTGCCAGCAGCGAAACAGGGGATGAAGCTTTCTTT. This translates into CASSETGDEAFF. The variable domain in full, with the rest retrieved from reference TRBV28 and TRBJ1-1, is DVKVTQSSRYLVKRTGEKVFLECVQDMDHENMFWYRQDPGLGLRLIYFSYDVKMKEKGDIPEGYSVSREKKERFSLILESASTNQTSMYLCASSETGDEAFFGQGTRLTVV.

V gene TRBV23-1 combines with J gene TRBJ2-7; TRBD1 matches at 8 bases. TRBV23-1 is an ORF for which the function is uncertain. The CDR3 loop spans 23 amino acids. J gave up 3 bases and V 4 bases, and 32 bases lay outside the gene matches. CDR3 DNA sequence: TGCGCCAGCAGTCCACACCTGGGGGACAGGAGATCCGTTTCACGGCCTTCGTGCTACGAGCAGTACTTC. It codes for CASSPHLGDRRSVSRPSCYEQYF.

This clone was seen only once. The rearrangement uses TRBV6-5 and TRBJ2-3; TRBD2 agrees at 7 bases. Germline values: CDR1 MNHEY, CDR2 SVGAGI. The V segment lost 0 bases and the J segment 8 bases; nucleotides outside the gene matches: 8. The CDR3 has 15 amino acids. The CDR3 bases are TGTGCCAGCAGTTACTCGCTTGGGGGGGAAGGTACGCAGTATTTT. Its translation: CASSYSLGGEGTQYF.

The V gene is TRBV12-5, the J gene TRBJ1-3; D remains ambiguous. Germline V lookup: CDR1 LGHNT, CDR2 FRNRAP. Between the trimmed V and J ends, which lost 0 bases and 1 base, there was a span of 7 bases. This CDR3 comprises 15 residues. CDR3 protein: CASGLVAQSGNTIYF. CDR3 in DNA: TGTGCTAGTGGTTTGGTAGCCCAATCTGGAAACACCATATATTTT.

The chain joins TRBV5-5 to TRBJ2-7; D is unclear. The CDR3 covers 15 residues. Trimming removed 5 bases from V and 2 bases from J, with 17 bases in between. Germline loops: CDR1 SGHKS, CDR2 YYEKEE (reference sequence). The CDR3 nucleotides are TGTGCCAGCAGTTCCGAGGTGGCGGAAACCTACGAGCAGTACTTC. Amino acids: CASSSEVAETYEQYF.

The chain employs TRBV10-3 and TRBJ1-1, with D tentatively TRBD1 (6 bases). This CDR3 region has 13 residues. V dropped 11 bases and J dropped 4 bases, with 17 bases sitting between them. Germline V lookup: CDR1 ENHRY, CDR2 SYGVKD. The CDR3 protein is CAVQGNGATEAFF. The CDR3 bases are TGTGCCGTACAGGGTAACGGAGCCACTGAAGCTTTCTTT.

The chain uses TRBV5-1 and TRBJ2-5; TRBD2 aligns across 10 bases. With V trimmed by 2 bases and J by 4 bases, 5 bases remained unmatched. Germline V lookup: CDR1 SGHRS, CDR2 YFSETQ. This CDR3 is 15 amino acids long. This CDR3 is CASSLTAGGRETQYF. The CDR3 DNA reads TGCGCCAGCAGCTTAACAGCGGGGGGGCGAGAGACCCAGTACTTC.

DNA for the CDR3: TGTGCCAGCACCTCCGGAACAGTAGCTTTCTTT. Its protein product is CASTSGTVAFF. The chain is built from TRBV21-1 and TRBJ1-1; the listed D gene, TRBD1, was not tested against the DNA. TRBV21-1 corresponds to a pseudogene. The CDR3 extends over 11 amino acids.

The rearrangement uses TRBV24-1 and TRBJ1-6; 7 bases match TRBD1. V lost 4 bases to trimming and J lost 2 bases; unmatched junction nucleotides: 16. Germline V gene lookup returns CDR1 KGHDR and CDR2 SFDVKD. This CDR3 spans 20 amino acids. This CDR3 is CATSDQTGNGLRAYNSPLHF. CDR3 bases: TGTGCCACCAGTGACCAGACAGGGAACGGCCTTAGGGCCTATAATTCACCCCTCCACTTT.

The V and J genes are TRBV6-2 or TRBV6-3 and TRBJ1-2; D is possibly TRBD1 (6 bases). V gave up 6 bases and J gave up 3 bases, with 23 bases separating them. This CDR3 contains 17 residues. Germline CDR1 MNHEY, CDR2 SVGEGT. DNA of the CDR3: TGTGCCAGCAGCCCTCCTACACAGGGCGCGAATTACTATGGCTACACCTTC. Its protein product is CASSPPTQGANYYGYTF.

This chain connects TRBV18 to TRBJ1-4; D remains ambiguous. The CDR3 covers 12 residues. Deletions cut 3 bases from V and 6 bases from J, with 5 bases between. Germline V CDR1 and CDR2: KGHSH, LQKENI. The CDR3 here is CASSPTDEKLFF. Written as DNA, the CDR3 is TGTGCCAGCTCACCCACAGATGAAAAACTGTTTTTT.